This T cell receptor (beta chain) was documented in a study of blood T cells in healthy people across ages. Germline V CDR1 and CDR2: MNHEY, SMNVEV (reference sequence). The CDR3 contains 13 residues. V shed 7 bases and J 7 bases; nucleotides not matched to a gene: 7. Findings and caveats of the study: Because donor CMV status was unknown, expanded clonotype changes were possibly confounded.

A second roughly 6 to 11 cycle PCR used barcoded and J-beta primers. Researchers report that a template-switch adaptor with 12 random nucleotides tagged each cDNA molecule. TCRdb processed the 5' RACE reads anew with MiXCR; each CDR3 protein has one entry. Of 600,000 to 1,000,000 distinct CDR3 sequences in the sample, roughly 64% were seen once. Comment on this clonotype: What it binds is not known.

Sequenced sample: blood. This TCR was recovered from a man aged 25-45 years in good health. J is TRBJ2-3 and V is TRBV27, with 8 bases identical to TRBD2. CDR3 protein: CASTDTGGNTQYF. CDR3 bases: TGTGCCAGCACCGATACGGGAGGGAATACGCAGTATTTT.